This T cell receptor beta chain was captured by sequencing in a study of CD8+ T cells in alopecia areata. With regard to this clone: As yet, its antigen is unknown.

Study conclusions and caveats: Relative to mice, TCR sharing across patients was less clear, a difference possibly HLA-related.

Reverse transcription of extracted RNA yielded cDNA, which provided the sequencing template. Sequenced by immunoSEQ multiplex PCR; TCRdb stores in-frame clones only, minus some. This sample has some 150,000 clones, with 40% to 65% found just once. Germline values: CDR1 MNHEY, CDR2 SMNVEV (reference sequence). Deletions cut 5 bases from V and 5 bases from J, with 15 bases between. The CDR3 loop spans 15 amino acids. The sample in question was CD8+ T cells sorted from blood, obtained at week 0. This receptor was obtained from a human donor with alopecia areata. The chain recombines TRBV27 with TRBJ1-4; possibly TRBD1 for D (5 bases). CDR3 sequence (DNA): TGTGCCAGCAGTCCCTCCGGGACCCTGAATGAAAAACTGTTTTTT. Amino acid sequence: CASSPSGTLNEKLFF.